Given below is one T cell receptor (beta chain) in context. Its target is not known. Trimming took 8 bases from V and 11 from J, leaving 22 bases between them. CDR1 is MDHEN and CDR2 is SYDVKM in the germline V gene. This CDR3 has 14 residues. The sample belongs to a study of T cell responses to AZD1222 COVID-19 vaccine. Study results and limitations: Donors, mostly white British, included more females; clonal diversity was possibly underestimated.

Sequenced by immunoSEQ multiplex PCR; TCRdb stores in-frame clones only, minus some. The repertoire consists of 55,000 to 65,000 clones, with around 86% occurring once and the leading ten covering around 19%. This chain joins TRBV28 and TRBJ1-5; D might be TRBD1 (5 bases). Material: peripheral blood, obtained on day 0 of AZD1222 vaccination. This sequence originates from an adult in good health. As DNA, the CDR3 is TGTGCCAGCTTGGGGGGGGGTTCGGTTCGGGCCCAGCATTTT. Its protein product is CASLGGGSVRAQHF.